The present entry profiles one TCR beta chain with its context. TCRdb reanalysed the PCR reads using MiXCR and keeps one entry per CDR3 protein. The sample contains 100,000 or so distinct CDR3 sequences, about 35% of which appear only once. The data stem from a study of molecular identifiers for immune sequencing clone quantification. The CDR3 runs to 14 residues. The germline CDR1 and CDR2 sequences are LGHNA and YSLEER. V shed 3 bases, J shed 8 bases, and the junction held 4 bases outside the gene matches. The genes are TRBV4-3 and TRBJ2-3; TRBD1 aligns across 11 bases. The sample taken for sequencing was naive CD8+ T cells from blood, with Jurkat cell RNA spiked in. Stated subset: FACS-sorted CD8+CD4-CCR7+CD45RA+ naive T cells. This TCR was recovered from a human donor in good health. Some libraries in this study had Jurkat cell RNA spiked in. CDR3 sequence: CASSHPGQGATQYF. CDR3 sequence (DNA): TGCGCCAGCAGCCACCCAGGACAGGGGGCTACGCAGTATTTT.